Following are 31 T cell receptor beta chains from one sample sequenced in a study of molecular identifiers for immune sequencing clone quantification. TCRdb reanalysed the PCR reads using MiXCR and keeps one entry per CDR3 protein. Of approximately 550,000 distinct CDR3 sequences listed, under 30% are singletons. Material for sequencing was naive CD8+ T cells from blood, with Jurkat cell RNA spiked in. The subset denotes: FACS-sorted CD8+CD4-CCR7+CD45RA+ naive T cells. The receptor source for this set is a human donor in good health. Some libraries in this study had Jurkat cell RNA spiked in.

This clonotype came up many times. The chain has TRBV7-9 and TRBJ1-1; 11 bases map to TRBD1. Germline V CDR1 and CDR2: SEHNR, FQNEAQ (reference sequence). The V gene end was trimmed by 1 base and the J gene end by 11 bases; junction bases not matched to a gene: 9. The CDR3 loop spans 15 amino acids. CDR3 in DNA: TGTGCCAGCAGCTTAGGAGGACAGGGGGCGGAGTATGCTTTCTTT. Protein product: CASSLGGQGAEYAFF.

The chain links TRBV20-1 to TRBJ1-5, with D hard to call. Germline lookup yields CDR1 DFQATT and CDR2 SNEGSKA (reference sequence). Trimming took off 1 base at V and 13 bases at J, with 11 bases between the two ends. The CDR3 is made up of 11 amino acids. DNA for the CDR3: TGCAGTGCTAGAGTGACTGGAAGACAGCATTTT. The encoded protein is CSARVTGRQHF.

There are many counts of this clonotype. V usage is TRBV4-3 and J usage is TRBJ2-7; 8 nucleotides agree with TRBD1. J was trimmed by 5 bases and V by 1 base; bases with no gene match: 7. Germline CDR1 is LGHNA and CDR2 is YSLEER. There are 15 residues in the CDR3. CDR3 protein: CASSQADRGSHEQYF. The CDR3 bases are TGCGCCAGCAGCCAAGCCGACAGGGGTAGCCACGAGCAGTACTTC.

A few counts support this clonotype. The rearrangement joins TRBV10-3 to TRBJ2-7, with D possibly TRBD1 on 6 matching bases. Trimming took off 4 bases at V and 6 bases at J, with 7 bases between the two ends. There are 11 residues in the CDR3. Germline loops: CDR1 ENHRY, CDR2 SYGVKD. For the CDR3, the DNA is TGTGCCATCAGTGCAGGGGCCGAGCAGTACTTC. It encodes CAISAGAEQYF.

About this clonotype: The junction does not match germline at one end; this may be a read error. The J gene is TRBJ1-1, the V gene TRBV11-2; D is ambiguous. In germline, CDR1 is SGHAT, CDR2 FQNNGV. The CDR3 has 12 residues. The chain's CDR3 is CASSRADAEALF. The CDR3 coding sequence is TGTGCCAGCAGCAGGGCCGACGCTGAAGCTCTCTTT.

The rearrangement links TRBV2 to TRBJ2-3, with TRBD2 matching over 7 bases. CDR1 and CDR2 (germline): SNHLY, FYNNEI. The CDR3 has 15 amino acids. V was pared by 8 bases and J by 0 bases, with 8 bases of the junction left unmatched. CDR3 coding DNA: TGTGCCAGCCTCTGGGGGGGGTACAGCACAGATACGCAGTATTTT. It specifies CASLWGGYSTDTQYF. Using reference TRBV2 and TRBJ2-3 for the parts outside the CDR3, the full variable domain is EPEVTQTPSHQVTQMGQEVILRCVPISNHLYFYWYRQILGQKVEFLVSFYNNEISEKSEIFDDQFSVERPDGSNFTLKIRSTKLEDSAMYFCASLWGGYSTDTQYFGPGTRLTVL.

The CDR3 coding sequence is TGTGCCAGCAGCTTAGCTGCCAGGGCCGAGCAGTACTTC. This translates into CASSLAARAEQYF. The chain has TRBV7-9 and TRBJ2-7; tentatively, D is TRBD1 (5 bases). Looked up from germline, CDR1 is SEHNR and CDR2 is FQNEAQ (reference sequence). V lost 0 bases and J 6 bases, leaving 9 bases between the germline ends. There are 13 residues in the CDR3.

The J gene is TRBJ1-1, the V gene TRBV7-6; TRBD1 might be the D (5 bases). This CDR3 is 15 amino acids long. Germline values: CDR1 SGHVS, CDR2 FNYEAQ. V lost 5 bases, J lost 3 bases, and 16 bases lay in between. The DNA of the CDR3 is TGTGCCAGCAGCCTGAGGGCGGGGGGTGACACTGAAGCTTTCTTT. It codes for CASSLRAGGDTEAFF.

This clonotype came up many times. J is TRBJ2-5 and V is TRBV12-3 or TRBV12-4, with 10 bases aligning to TRBD2. The J segment lost 5 bases and the V segment lost 3 bases, leaving 15 bases of the junction unmatched. The CDR3 contains 18 residues. The CDR3 coding sequence is TGTGCCAGCAGTTTTGCTACTAGCGGGGTCCAGCGGGGTGAGACCCAGTACTTC. Translation gives CASSFATSGVQRGETQYF.

This clonotype has only a few counts. The chain couples TRBV7-2 to TRBJ1-3; 7 bases are shared with TRBD1. With 7 bases clipped from V and 9 bases from J, the junction kept 15 bases outside the gene matches. The CDR3 has 15 amino acids. Germline CDR1 is SGHTA and CDR2 is FQGNSA. The CDR3: CASTDRVSSAGTIYF. The CDR3 DNA follows: TGTGCCAGCACAGACAGGGTCTCTTCTGCCGGCACCATATATTTT.

This clonotype was counted a single time. This could be a read error, since a much larger clone is one nucleotide away. This sequence joins TRBV19 and TRBJ2-5; 9 positions match TRBD1. The V gene's germline CDR1 is LNHDA and CDR2 SQIVND (reference sequence). This CDR3 has 17 amino acids. The CDR3 nucleotides are TGTGCCAGTAGTATCTATTACACCGGGACAGGGAAAGAGACCCAGTGCTTC. It yields the protein CASSIYYTGTGKETQCF.

Concerning this clonotype itself: A much larger clone sits a single nucleotide away, making a read error possible. The chain recombines TRBV7-9 with TRBJ2-3; TRBD1 is a possible D gene (5 bases). Germline V CDR1 and CDR2: SEHNR, FQNEAQ (reference sequence). This CDR3 is 15 amino acids long. The CDR3 DNA follows: TGTGCCAGCGGCTTAGAGCTGGGGCCCCCAGATACGCAGTATTTT. Amino acids: CASGLELGPPDTQYF.

The chain recombines TRBV3-1 with TRBJ2-5; D unresolved. The CDR3 is 14 residues long. V was clipped by 2 bases and J by 1 base, with 8 bases between them. Germline V gives CDR1 LGHDT, CDR2 YNNKEL (reference sequence). The CDR3 sequence: CASSQRAPQETQYF. The CDR3 DNA reads as TGTGCCAGCAGCCAACGGGCGCCCCAAGAGACCCAGTACTTC.

This clonotype has ten or more counts. V usage is TRBV24-1 and J usage is TRBJ2-7, with D possibly being TRBD2 (6 bases). The germline V and J ends were trimmed by 2 bases and 4 bases, with 11 bases remaining between them. Germline CDR1 reads KGHDR; CDR2 reads SFDVKD. The CDR3 has 14 residues. CDR3 sequence (DNA): TGTGCCACCAGTGATTGCCCGGGGGAGTACGAGCAGTACTTC. This translates into CATSDCPGEYEQYF.

Worth noting for this clonotype: At one boundary the junction diverges from the germline segment, which might be a read error. This chain connects TRBV27 to TRBJ1-1; no clear D gene. Germline lookup yields CDR1 MNHEY and CDR2 SMNVEV (reference sequence). The CDR3 extends over 14 amino acids. The CDR3 nucleotides are TGTGCCAGCAGTTTAAGCCCGAGCAACACTGAAGCTCTCTTT. This encodes CASSLSPSNTEALF.

As regards this clonotype: Sequence at one end of the junction differs from germline and may be a read error. This chain joins TRBV4-3 and TRBJ1-5, with D uncertain. This CDR3 is 14 amino acids long. Germline V gene data show CDR1 as LGHNA and CDR2 as YSLEER. CDR3 sequence reads: CASGQTRWGQPQHF. In DNA, the CDR3 is TGCGCCAGCGGCCAAACGCGATGGGGACAGCCCCAGCATTTT.

This chain uses TRBV7-9 with TRBJ2-5; D unclear. This CDR3 spans 13 amino acids. Germline V gene lookup returns CDR1 SEHNR and CDR2 FQNEAQ (reference sequence). The V end lost 2 bases, the J end lost 5 bases, and 9 bases lay between the germline ends. CDR3 bases: TGTGCCAGCAGCTTAACCTTATATGAGACCCAGTACTTC. Translated: CASSLTLYETQYF.

The V call is TRBV5-4, the J call TRBJ2-2; weak D call: TRBD1 (5 bases). Trimming took off 2 bases at V and 6 bases at J, with 11 bases between the two ends. This CDR3 region has 14 residues. CDR1 is SGHNT, CDR2 YYREEE, per germline (reference sequence). This CDR3 is CASSFRQYPGELFF. The DNA for the CDR3 is TGTGCCAGCAGCTTTCGACAGTATCCCGGGGAGCTGTTTTTT. The whole variable domain, remainder taken from reference TRBV5-4 and TRBJ2-2, is ETGVTQSPTHLIKTRGQQVTLRCSSQSGHNTVSWYQQALGQGPQFIFQYYREEENGRGNFPPRFSGLQFPNYSSELNVNALELDDSALYLCASSFRQYPGELFFGEGSRLTVL.

This clonotype was seen a few times. This chain links TRBV19 with TRBJ2-7; no clear D gene. The CDR3 sequence is 15 residues long. CDR1 and CDR2 (germline): LNHDA, SQIVND (reference sequence). The ends were cut back, 3 bases at V and 5 bases at J, with 17 bases in the middle. The CDR3 region is CASSIEAGARHEQYF. The CDR3 nucleotides read TGTGCCAGTAGTATTGAAGCCGGTGCTCGGCACGAGCAGTACTTC.

The chain carries TRBV24-1 and TRBJ2-7; 10 nucleotides align to TRBD1. Germline-derived CDR1 and CDR2 are KGHDR and SFDVKD. The CDR3 covers 15 residues. The trim removed 5 bases at V and 4 bases at J, leaving 7 bases unmatched. CDR3 region: CATSGPGQGGYEQYF. The CDR3 DNA is TGTGCCACCAGTGGCCCCGGACAGGGGGGGTACGAGCAGTACTTC.

This clonotype has a handful of counts. The rearrangement uses TRBV3-1 and TRBJ2-3, with 11 bases aligning to TRBD2. Germline values: CDR1 LGHDT, CDR2 YNNKEL (reference sequence). J gave up 0 bases and V 1 base, and 12 bases lay outside the gene matches. CDR3 length equals 20 residues. The CDR3 DNA sequence: TGTGCCAGCAGCCAAGGTGAAAGGCTAGCGGGGGGCTCGAGCACAGATACGCAGTATTTT. Translation gives CASSQGERLAGGSSTDTQYF.

At least ten counts were recorded for this clonotype. The CDR3: CSANRYGMTEAFF. Written as DNA, the CDR3 is TGCAGTGCTAACAGGTACGGGATGACTGAAGCTTTCTTT. V gene TRBV20-1 combines with J gene TRBJ1-1, with D possibly TRBD1 on 5 matching bases. Trimming took off 4 bases at V and 5 bases at J, with 14 bases between the two ends. The CDR3 runs 13 residues. Germline CDR1 reads DFQATT; CDR2 reads SNEGSKA (reference sequence).

The chain links TRBV12-3 or TRBV12-4 to TRBJ2-1; 8 bases map to TRBD2. The CDR3 is made up of 14 amino acids. Trimming cost V 5 bases and J 7 bases; bases outside gene matches: 7. This CDR3 is CASSGDTSGNEQFF. CDR3 DNA sequence: TGTGCCAGCAGTGGGGATACTAGCGGAAATGAGCAGTTCTTC.

As regards this clonotype: A read error may explain this, as a much larger clone is one base away. The V call is TRBV13, the J call TRBJ1-5; no definite D call. This CDR3 spans 13 amino acids. Germline lookup yields CDR1 PRHDT and CDR2 FYEKMQ (reference sequence). The CDR3 loop is CASSLGANQPQQF. The CDR3 region has the DNA TGTGCCAGCAGCTTAGGCGCCAATCAGCCCCAGCAGTTT. Combining the CDR3 with reference TRBV13 and TRBJ1-5 gives the whole variable domain AAGVIQSPRHLIKEKRETATLKCYPIPRHDTVYWYQQGPGQDPQFLISFYEKMQSDKGSIPDRFSAQQFSDYHSELNMSSLELGDSALYFCASSLGANQPQQFGDGTRLSIL.

This clonotype came up many times. The genes are TRBV5-1 and TRBJ1-1; 12 nucleotides align to TRBD1. The V and J ends lost 4 bases and 3 bases, in that order; junction bases with no gene match: 4. The CDR3 sequence is 15 residues long. Germline CDR1 and CDR2: SGHRS and YFSETQ. The CDR3 bases are TGCGCCAGCAGCATGGGACAGGGGGCCTACACTGAAGCTTTCTTT. It codes for CASSMGQGAYTEAFF.

Turning to this clonotype: Mismatch with germline at one junction end may stem from a read error. The chain recombines TRBV29-1 with TRBJ1-3, with D possibly being TRBD1 (6 bases). This CDR3 contains 13 residues. The V gene's germline CDR1 is SQVTM and CDR2 ANQGSEA. DNA of the CDR3: TGCAGCGTTCGTACGGGGGCAGGAAGCACCATATATTTT. Encoded protein: CSVRTGAGSTIYF.

This clonotype was counted between two and nine times. This chain uses TRBV19 with TRBJ2-3, with D perhaps TRBD2 (6 bases). CDR1 LNHDA and CDR2 SQIVND come from the germline V gene (reference sequence). CDR3 size: 12 residues. Trimming removed 7 bases at V and 6 bases at J, with 11 bases between. CDR3 in amino acids: CASTGVHDTQYF. CDR3 nucleotides: TGTGCCAGTACGGGGGTCCACGATACGCAGTATTTT.

In this sample, this clonotype turned up many times. This sequence joins TRBV29-1 and TRBJ1-2, with 9 bases matching TRBD1. The germline gives CDR1 SQVTM, CDR2 ANQGSEA. The J segment lost 8 bases and the V segment lost 0 bases, leaving 16 bases of the junction unmatched. The CDR3 sequence is 17 residues long. The DNA for the CDR3 is TGCAGCGTTGAAGACCTAGGATCCGGGACAGGGTCGGAGGGCTACACCTTC. Amino acid sequence: CSVEDLGSGTGSEGYTF.

The rearrangement joins TRBV11-1 to TRBJ2-7; TRBD2 matches at 9 bases. V dropped 5 bases and J dropped 2; count of bases not matched to a gene: 7. The CDR3 spans 15 residues. Germline V gene data show CDR1 as SGHAT and CDR2 as FQDESV (reference sequence). CDR3 nucleotides: TGTGCCAGCAGCCCTAGACTAGCGGTTACCTACGAGCAGTACTTC. Translating gives CASSPRLAVTYEQYF.

This clonotype was recorded a few times. The gene calls are TRBV9 and TRBJ2-3; TRBD2 aligns across 8 bases. This CDR3 comprises 17 residues. Trimming took 2 bases from V and 2 from J; bases not matched to a gene: 10. CDR1 is SGDLS, CDR2 YYNGEE, per germline. CDR3 residues: CASSVGTLAEDTDTQYF. DNA for the CDR3: TGTGCCAGCAGCGTGGGAACACTAGCGGAGGACACAGATACGCAGTATTTT.

This clonotype was counted ten times or more. V is TRBV7-2 and J is TRBJ2-7; D is undetermined. The V end was cut by 1 base, the J end by 0 bases, with 16 bases between. Per germline, CDR1 SGHTA and CDR2 FQGNSA. The CDR3 covers 17 residues. DNA of the CDR3: TGTGCCAGCAGCTTAGACACCGGCCCGGCCCCCTCCTACGAGCAGTACTTC. This sequence encodes CASSLDTGPAPSYEQYF.